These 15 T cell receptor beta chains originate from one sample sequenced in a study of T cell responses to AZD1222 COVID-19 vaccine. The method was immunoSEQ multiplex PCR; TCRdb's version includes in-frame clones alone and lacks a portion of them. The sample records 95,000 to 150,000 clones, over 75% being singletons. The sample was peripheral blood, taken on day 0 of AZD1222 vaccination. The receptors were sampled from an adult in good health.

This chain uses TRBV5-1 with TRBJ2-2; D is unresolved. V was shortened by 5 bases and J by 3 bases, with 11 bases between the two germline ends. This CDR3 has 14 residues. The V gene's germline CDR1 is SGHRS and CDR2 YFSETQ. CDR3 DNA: TGCGCCAGCAGGGCCCTGGGTGACACCGGGGAGCTGTTTTTT. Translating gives CASRALGDTGELFF.

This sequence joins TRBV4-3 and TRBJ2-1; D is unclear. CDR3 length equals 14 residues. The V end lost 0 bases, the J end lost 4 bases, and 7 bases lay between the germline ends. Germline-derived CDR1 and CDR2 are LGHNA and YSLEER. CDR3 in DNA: TGCGCCAGCAGCCAAGATCTGCAGTACAATGAGCAGTTCTTC. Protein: CASSQDLQYNEQFF.

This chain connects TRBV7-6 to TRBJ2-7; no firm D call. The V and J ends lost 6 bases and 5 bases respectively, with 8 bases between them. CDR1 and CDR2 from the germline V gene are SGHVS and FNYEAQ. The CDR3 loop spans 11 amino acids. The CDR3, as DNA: TGTGCCAGCAGTAGTAGGGACGAGCAGTACTTC. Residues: CASSSRDEQYF.

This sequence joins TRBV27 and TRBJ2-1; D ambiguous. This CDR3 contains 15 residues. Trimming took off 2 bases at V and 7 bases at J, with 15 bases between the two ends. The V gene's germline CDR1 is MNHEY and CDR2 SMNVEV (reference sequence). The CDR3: CASSLRTRGGNEQFF. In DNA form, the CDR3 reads TGTGCCAGCAGTTTAAGGACCCGTGGCGGAAATGAGCAGTTCTTC.

CDR3 bases: TGTGCCAGCAAGTGGACAGGGGGCACAGATACGCAGTATTTT. Amino acid sequence: CASKWTGGTDTQYF. The V gene is TRBV28, the J gene TRBJ2-3; 9 bases are a match to TRBD1. Germline loops: CDR1 MDHEN, CDR2 SYDVKM. Trimming at V came to 7 bases and at J to 1 base, leaving 3 bases not matched to a gene. CDR3 length: 14 residues.

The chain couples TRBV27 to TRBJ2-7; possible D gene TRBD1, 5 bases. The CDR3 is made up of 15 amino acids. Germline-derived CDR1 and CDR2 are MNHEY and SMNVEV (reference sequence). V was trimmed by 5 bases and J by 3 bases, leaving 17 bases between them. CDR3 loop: CASSTRATPFYEQYF. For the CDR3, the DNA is TGTGCCAGCAGTACCAGGGCTACTCCATTCTACGAGCAGTACTTC.

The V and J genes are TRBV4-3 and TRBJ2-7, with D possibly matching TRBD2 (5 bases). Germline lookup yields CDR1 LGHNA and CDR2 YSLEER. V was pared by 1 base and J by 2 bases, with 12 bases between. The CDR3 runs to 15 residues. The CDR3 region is CASSQVRLGAYEQYF. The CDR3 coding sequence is TGCGCCAGCAGCCAAGTGAGACTGGGAGCCTACGAGCAGTACTTC.

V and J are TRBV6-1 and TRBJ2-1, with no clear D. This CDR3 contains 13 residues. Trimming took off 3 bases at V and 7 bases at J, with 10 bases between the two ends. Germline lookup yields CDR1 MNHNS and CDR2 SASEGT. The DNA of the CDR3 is TGTGCCAGCAGTGACATAGCTTGGAATGAGCAGTTCTTC. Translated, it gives CASSDIAWNEQFF.

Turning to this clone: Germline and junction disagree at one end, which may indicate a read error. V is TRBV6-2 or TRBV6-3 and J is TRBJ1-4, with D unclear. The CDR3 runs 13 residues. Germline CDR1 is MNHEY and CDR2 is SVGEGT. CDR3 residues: CACSLGYDTEAFF. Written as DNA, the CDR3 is TGTGCCTGCAGTTTAGGGTACGACACCGAGGCGTTTTTT.

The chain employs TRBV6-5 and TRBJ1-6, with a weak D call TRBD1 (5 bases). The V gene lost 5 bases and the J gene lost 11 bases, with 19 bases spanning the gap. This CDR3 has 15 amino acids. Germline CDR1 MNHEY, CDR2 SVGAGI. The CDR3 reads CASSRNTGNNPPLHF. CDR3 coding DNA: TGTGCCAGCAGTCGTAATACAGGAAACAATCCACCCCTCCACTTT.

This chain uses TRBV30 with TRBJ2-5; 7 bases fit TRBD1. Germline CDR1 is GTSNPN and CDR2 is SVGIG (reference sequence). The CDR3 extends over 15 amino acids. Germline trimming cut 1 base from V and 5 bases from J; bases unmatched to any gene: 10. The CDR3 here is CAWSGPAGGYETQYF. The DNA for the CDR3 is TGTGCCTGGAGTGGCCCCGCAGGGGGATATGAGACCCAGTACTTC. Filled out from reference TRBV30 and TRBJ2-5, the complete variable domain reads SQTIHQWPATLVQPVGSPLSLECTVEGTSNPNLYWYRQAAGRGLQLLFYSVGIGQISSEVPQNLSASRPQDRQFILSSKKLLLSDSGFYLCAWSGPAGGYETQYFGPGTRLLVL.

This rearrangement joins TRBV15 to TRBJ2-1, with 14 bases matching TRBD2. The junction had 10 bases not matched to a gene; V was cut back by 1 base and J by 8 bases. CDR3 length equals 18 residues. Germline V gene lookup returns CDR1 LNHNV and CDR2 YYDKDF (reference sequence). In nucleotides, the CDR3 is TGTGCCACCAGCAGAGGGAGGACTAGCGGGGGGCTTTCTTATGAGCAGTTCTTC. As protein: CATSRGRTSGGLSYEQFF.

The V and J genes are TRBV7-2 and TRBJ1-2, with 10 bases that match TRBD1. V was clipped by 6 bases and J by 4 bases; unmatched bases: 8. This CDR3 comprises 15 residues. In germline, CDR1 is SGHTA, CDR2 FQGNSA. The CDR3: CASRLTGGLIYGYTF. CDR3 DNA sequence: TGTGCCAGCAGACTGACAGGGGGCTTGATCTATGGCTACACCTTC. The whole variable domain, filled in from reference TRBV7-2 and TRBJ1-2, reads GAGVSQSPSNKVTEKGKDVELRCDPISGHTALYWYRQSLGQGLEFLIYFQGNSAPDKSGLPSDRFSAERTGGSVSTLTIQRTQQEDSAVYLCASRLTGGLIYGYTFGSGTRLTVV.

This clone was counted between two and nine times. For the CDR3, the DNA is TGTGCCAGCAGCGTCGGGACGACTAGAATGAACACTGAAGCTTTCTTT. Protein sequence: CASSVGTTRMNTEAFF. The gene calls are TRBV9 and TRBJ1-1; D might be TRBD1 (5 bases). This CDR3 spans 16 amino acids. V shed 2 bases and J shed 0 bases, with 14 bases lying between them. Germline CDR1 and CDR2: SGDLS and YYNGEE.

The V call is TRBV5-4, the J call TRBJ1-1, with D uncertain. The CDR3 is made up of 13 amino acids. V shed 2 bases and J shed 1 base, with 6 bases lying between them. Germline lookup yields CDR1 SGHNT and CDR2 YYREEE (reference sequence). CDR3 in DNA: TGTGCCAGCAGCTTCCATCCGAACACTGAAGCTTTCTTT. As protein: CASSFHPNTEAFF. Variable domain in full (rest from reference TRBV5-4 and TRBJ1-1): ETGVTQSPTHLIKTRGQQVTLRCSSQSGHNTVSWYQQALGQGPQFIFQYYREEENGRGNFPPRFSGLQFPNYSSELNVNALELDDSALYLCASSFHPNTEAFFGQGTRLTVV.